Sequencing of this T cell receptor beta chain was carried out in a study of beta chain features in type 1 diabetes. The study's findings and limits: Whether HLA type influences TCRB rearrangement remained unresolved here.

Investigators reverse transcribed all isolated RNA, so they sequenced expressed TCRB transcripts. The protocol was immunoSEQ multiplex PCR, while the TCRdb copy is restricted to in-frame clones and leaves out a portion. Among around 200,000 clones listed, about 13% were seen once. Regarding this clone: No antigen is known for it.

CDR3 length: 14 residues. CDR1 is SEHNR, CDR2 FQNEAQ, per germline (reference sequence). V was trimmed by 2 bases and J by 8 bases, leaving 12 bases between them. CD4+ naive, central memory, regulatory and stem cell-like memory subsets were isolated by sorting on CD45RO/CCR7/CD25/CD127/CD95/CD27. The chain is built from TRBV7-9 and TRBJ2-2, with D unclear. The source is a young woman in good health. The specimen sequenced was central memory CD4+ T cells from blood. The CDR3: CASSLSQVAGELFF. CDR3 DNA sequence: TGTGCCAGCAGCTTATCTCAGGTTGCTGGGGAGCTGTTTTTT.